This T cell receptor (beta chain) was identified during a study of early T cells in non-severe SARS-CoV-2 infection. Across the study: Sequencing of bulk RNA from unsorted whole blood was done, without chain pairing.

The table lists this clonotype with a few counts. Individually, cDNA molecules had unique molecular identifiers attached to them. TCRdb called the 5' RACE reads again in MiXCR, with one record for every CDR3 protein. The sample comprises roughly 90,000 distinct CDR3 sequences, 12% to 15% of which are singletons, and under 7.5% rests with the top ten. The length of the CDR3 is 16 residues. The J segment lost 4 bases and the V segment lost 3 bases, leaving 12 bases of the junction unmatched. Sequencing input: whole blood. V usage is TRBV12-3 or TRBV12-4 and J usage is TRBJ2-7; 7 bases are shared with TRBD2. The TCR comes from an adult who was a healthcare worker with PCR-confirmed SARS-CoV-2 infection or an uninfected control (not recorded which). The DNA of the CDR3 is TGTGCCAGCAGTTTGCAAGCGGGGCACACGGGATACGAGCAGTACTTC. It yields the protein CASSLQAGHTGYEQYF.